The 9 T cell receptor beta chains given below trace back to one sample, sequenced in a study of breast tumors, draining lymph nodes, adjacent tissues. TCRdb re-derived calls from the multiplex PCR reads in MiXCR, one entry per CDR3 protein. The repertoire holds about 12,000 distinct CDR3 sequences, about 70% seen once, with about 45% in the top ten. The source material was tumor-adjacent breast tissue. Receptors were obtained from a female donor with breast cancer. Some clones in this sample may be carry-over from other donors' samples.

The chain links TRBV5-1 to TRBJ1-3, with D perhaps matching TRBD1 (6 bases). Per the germline V gene, CDR1 is SGHRS and CDR2 is YFSETQ. Trimming shortened V by 0 bases and J by 0 bases, and 13 bases separated the two germline ends. This CDR3 has 17 residues. The CDR3 spells CASSLDRASSSGNTIYF. DNA for the CDR3: TGCGCCAGCAGCTTGGACAGGGCGTCAAGCTCTGGAAACACCATATATTTT.

This clonotype has just one count. V usage is TRBV27 and J usage is TRBJ2-7; 7 bases fit TRBD2. Trimming took 4 bases from V and 0 from J; bases not matched to a gene: 6. The CDR3 length is 15 residues. CDR1 and CDR2 (germline): MNHEY, SMNVEV (reference sequence). DNA for the CDR3: TGTGCCAGCAGTTGGAAAGCGGGAAGCTCCTACGAGCAGTACTTC. Translating it yields CASSWKAGSSYEQYF.

This clonotype ranks as medium-sized. The genes are TRBV15 and TRBJ2-5, with TRBD2 as a possible D gene (6 bases). V lost 6 bases and J lost 0, with 8 bases in between. Germline values: CDR1 LNHNV, CDR2 YYDKDF (reference sequence). This CDR3 is 13 amino acids long. The CDR3 is CATRRDYQETQYF. The CDR3 DNA is TGTGCCACCAGAAGGGACTACCAAGAGACCCAGTACTTC.

The chain joins TRBV5-1 to TRBJ2-1; 7 nucleotides align to TRBD1. V lost 1 base, J lost 6 bases, and 7 bases stayed unmatched. Per the germline V gene, CDR1 is SGHRS and CDR2 is YFSETQ. The CDR3 spans 15 residues. This chain's CDR3 is CASSLRTGGGNEQFF. CDR3 DNA sequence: TGCGCCAGCAGCTTGCGGACAGGTGGAGGCAATGAGCAGTTCTTC. The full variable domain, rest sourced from reference TRBV5-1 and TRBJ2-1, is KAGVTQTPRYLIKTRGQQVTLSCSPISGHRSVSWYQQTPGQGLQFLFEYFSETQRNKGNFPGRFSGRQFSNSRSEMNVSTLELGDSALYLCASSLRTGGGNEQFFGPGTRLTVL.

This clonotype was seen many times. The V and J genes are TRBV15 and TRBJ2-1, with 8 bases matching TRBD2. Germline CDR1 reads LNHNV; CDR2 reads YYDKDF (reference sequence). CDR3 length: 15 residues. Germline trimming cut 1 base from V and 9 bases from J; bases unmatched to any gene: 8. The CDR3 bases are TGTGCCACCAGCAGAGGGCCGGGAGGGCTCGGTGAGCAGTTCTTC. Its translation: CATSRGPGGLGEQFF.

The genes are TRBV11-1 and TRBJ2-1, with D possibly being TRBD2 (6 bases). The V end lost 1 base, the J end lost 8 bases, and 15 bases lay between the germline ends. Per germline, CDR1 SGHAT and CDR2 FQDESV (reference sequence). The CDR3 runs to 15 residues. CDR3 in amino acids: CASSLEIIGGDEQFF. The CDR3 coding sequence is TGTGCCAGCAGCTTAGAGATAATAGGAGGGGATGAGCAGTTCTTC.

In this sample, this clonotype turned up many times. The chain couples TRBV5-8 to TRBJ2-7; 7 bases map to TRBD1. CDR1 is SGHTS, CDR2 YDEGEE, per germline. The junction had 6 bases not matched to a gene; V was cut back by 0 bases and J by 3 bases. The CDR3 runs 15 residues. The CDR3 reads CASSLATGNSYEQYF. CDR3 DNA: TGTGCCAGCAGCTTGGCGACAGGGAACAGCTACGAGCAGTACTTC.

This clonotype has ten or more counts. The chain couples TRBV19 to TRBJ2-1; weak D call: TRBD2 (7 bases). Per the germline V gene, CDR1 is LNHDA and CDR2 is SQIVND (reference sequence). The CDR3 spans 12 residues. The V end lost 5 bases, the J end lost 15 bases, and 17 bases lay between the germline ends. CDR3 sequence: CASSPEGGRGFF. CDR3 nucleotides: TGTGCCAGTAGTCCGGAGGGGGGGCGGGGGTTCTTC.

The chain uses TRBV20-1 and TRBJ2-5, with 9 bases lining up with TRBD1. Trimming cost V 5 bases and J 3 bases; bases outside gene matches: 10. This CDR3 spans 15 amino acids. Germline CDR1 reads DFQATT; CDR2 reads SNEGSKA (reference sequence). CDR3 nucleotides: TGCAGTGCTGGCGAAAACAGGGGGCAGAAAGAGACCCAGTACTTC. Translating it yields CSAGENRGQKETQYF.